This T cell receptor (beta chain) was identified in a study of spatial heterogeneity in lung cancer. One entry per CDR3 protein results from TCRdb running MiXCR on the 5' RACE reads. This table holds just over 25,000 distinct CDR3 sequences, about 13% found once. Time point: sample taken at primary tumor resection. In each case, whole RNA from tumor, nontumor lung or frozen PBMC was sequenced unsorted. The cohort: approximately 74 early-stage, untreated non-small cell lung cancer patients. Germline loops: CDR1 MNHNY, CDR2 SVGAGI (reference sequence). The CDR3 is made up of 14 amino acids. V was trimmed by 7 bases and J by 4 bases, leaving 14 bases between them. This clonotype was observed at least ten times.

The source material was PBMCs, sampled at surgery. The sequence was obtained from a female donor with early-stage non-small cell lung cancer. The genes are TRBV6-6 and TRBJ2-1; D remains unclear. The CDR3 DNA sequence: TGTGCCAGCATGTATTCCAGAGTATACAATGAGCAGTTCTTC. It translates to CASMYSRVYNEQFF.